The subject of this entry is one TCR beta chain. Clones were sequenced by immunoSEQ multiplex PCR, and TCRdb holds only the in-frame ones, with some missing. This table has fewer than 200,000 clones, roughly 91% appearing once. J lost 2 bases, V lost 2 bases, and 2 bases had no gene match. The germline V gene has CDR1 MNHEY and CDR2 SMNVEV (reference sequence). CDR3 length: 15 residues. This entry comes from a study of cytomegalovirus exposure and HLA in healthy donors. In the study overall: The roughly 110 validation repertoires used the same platform as the roughly 700 first-cohort repertoires (as reported by a later analysis).

This TCR came from a man younger than 35 in good health and CMV-seropositive. The V and J genes are TRBV27 and TRBJ2-1, with TRBD2 identical over 8 bases. Sequencing input: PBMCs. This chain's CDR3 is CASSLAGGPYNEQFF. The CDR3 DNA sequence: TGTGCCAGCAGTTTAGCGGGAGGCCCCTACAATGAGCAGTTCTTC.